A selection of T cell receptor beta chains follows, all from one sample in a study of neurological immune-mediated disorders. One entry per CDR3 protein, called by TCRdb with MiXCR from the 5' RACE reads. The top ten hold 4.5% of the sample, which has about 49,000 distinct CDR3 sequences, around 14% seen once. Sequenced: PBMCs. The receptors here all came from a male donor with HTLV-1-associated myelopathy (HAM/TSP). CDR3s include the opening cysteine and the closing phenylalanine or tryptophan. The order of the fields is clone size, D gene, V gene, J gene, CDR3 protein, CDR3 DNA. D genes are given only for firm matches. The size entry gives once, few or many counts, or a class when the clone is expanded.

many,NA,TRBV24-1,TRBJ1-2,CATRDPSTPGRYTF,TGTGCCACCAGAGATCCTTCGACACCCGGACGCTACACCTTC
many,NA,TRBV7-2,TRBJ1-2,CASSLYSVTVGYGYTF,TGTGCCAGCAGCTTATACTCTGTGACGGTGGGCTATGGCTACACCTTC
many,NA,TRBV7-2,TRBJ2-2,CASNPERLRGGELFF,TGTGCCAGCAATCCCGAAAGGCTTCGGGGCGGGGAGCTGTTTTTT
many,TRBD1,TRBV4-1,TRBJ1-2,CASSSSGTEDGYTF,TGCGCCAGCAGCTCGTCCGGGACAGAGGATGGCTACACCTTC
many,NA,TRBV18,TRBJ1-1,CASSLGTEAFF,TGTGCCAGCTCACTTGGGACAGAAGCTTTCTTT
many,NA,TRBV7-2,TRBJ2-1,CASSSAGTYNEQFF,TGTGCCAGCAGCTCAGCGGGTACCTACAATGAGCAGTTCTTC
few,NA,TRBV5-1,TRBJ1-1,CASSLASRNTEAFF,TGCGCCAGCAGCTTGGCCTCACGAAACACTGAAGCTTTCTTT
many,TRBD2,TRBV2,TRBJ2-3,CASSEAPSGGRTDTQYF,TGTGCCAGCAGTGAAGCACCTAGCGGGGGAAGGACAGATACGCAGTATTTT
many,NA,TRBV4-3,TRBJ2-3,CASSQDKNTDTQYF,TGCGCCAGCAGCCAAGACAAGAACACAGATACGCAGTATTTT
many,TRBD1,TRBV29-1,TRBJ2-4,CSVWTGISQYF,TGCAGCGTGTGGACAGGGATAAGTCAGTACTTC
many,NA,TRBV5-1,TRBJ2-2,CASSFSSGELFF,TGCGCCAGCAGTTTTAGCTCCGGGGAGCTGTTTTTT
many,NA,TRBV12-3/TRBV12-4,TRBJ2-7,CASSWGTTLSYEQYF,TGTGCCAGCAGTTGGGGGACGACTCTTTCCTACGAGCAGTACTTC
many,TRBD1,TRBV20-1,TRBJ2-6,CSANPDRGPGANVLTF,TGCAGTGCGAACCCCGACAGGGGCCCTGGGGCCAACGTCCTGACTTTC
many,NA,TRBV20-1,TRBJ2-3,CSARDGANTQYF,TGCAGTGCTAGAGACGGGGCGAATACGCAGTATTTT
many,NA,TRBV6-2/TRBV6-3,TRBJ2-6,CASSPGPHTGANVLTF,TGTGCCAGCAGCCCCGGGCCCCACACTGGGGCCAACGTCCTGACTTTC
many,TRBD1,TRBV14,TRBJ1-1,CASSQDRTGVDTEAFF,TGTGCCAGCAGCCAAGACAGGACAGGTGTCGACACTGAAGCTTTCTTT
many,NA,TRBV10-3,TRBJ1-1,CAINHRSGDTEAFF,TGTGCCATCAACCATCGGTCGGGGGACACTGAAGCTTTCTTT
many,NA,TRBV3-1,TRBJ1-1,CASSQERRVAFF,TGTGCCAGCAGCCAAGAGAGGCGGGTAGCTTTCTTT
many,NA,TRBV3-1,TRBJ1-2,CASSVRGYGYTF,TGTGCCAGCAGCGTCCGGGGCTATGGCTACACCTTC
medium-sized,NA,TRBV5-1,TRBJ1-1,CASSPDGDPNTEAFF,TGCGCCAGCAGCCCGGATGGGGACCCGAACACTGAAGCTTTCTTT
many,NA,TRBV20-1,TRBJ2-3,CSAPGSGGGTDTQYF,TGCAGTGCTCCCGGGTCGGGGGGCGGCACAGATACGCAGTATTTT
many,NA,TRBV6-2/TRBV6-3,TRBJ2-2,CASVKEGRATGELFF,TGTGCCAGCGTCAAGGAGGGTCGGGCCACCGGGGAGCTGTTTTTT
many,NA,TRBV15,TRBJ1-4,CATSPPQTNEKLFF,TGTGCCACCAGCCCCCCGCAAACTAATGAAAAACTGTTTTTT
many,NA,TRBV5-1,TRBJ1-2,CASSVGTGNNYGYTF,TGCGCCAGCAGCGTAGGAACAGGGAATAACTATGGCTACACCTTC
many,NA,TRBV2,TRBJ2-2,CASSGTRENTGELFF,TGTGCCAGCAGTGGGACACGGGAGAACACCGGGGAGCTGTTTTTT
many,NA,TRBV5-1,TRBJ1-2,CASSTGWAGTHYGYTF,TGCGCCAGCAGCACGGGATGGGCAGGGACGCACTATGGCTACACCTTC
many,TRBD2,TRBV5-1,TRBJ2-2,CASSWGTSGELFF,TGCGCCAGCAGCTGGGGGACTAGCGGGGAGCTGTTTTTT